These T cell receptor beta chains were read from a single sample in a study of CD8 T cells in ankylosing spondylitis. TCRdb ran MiXCR on the 5' RACE reads and lists one entry per CDR3 protein. The sample has 250,000 to 350,000 distinct CDR3 sequences, around 20% seen once; the top ten hold 7.5% to 9%. Sequenced material: blood, either unsorted or a sorted T cell fraction (not recorded which). Receptor source: a male donor with ankylosing spondylitis or in good health (not recorded which). Both conserved end residues are part of each CDR3. D genes are given only for firm matches. Rows may omit the clone size; those that give it use once, few, many or a size class.

>TRBJ1-1|TRBD1|TRBV29-1|few
TGCAGCGTTGAAGGACAGGGTGGAACTGAAGCTTTCTTT
CSVEGQGGTEAFF
>TRBJ2-1|-|TRBV29-1|-
TGCAGCCGGCGGTGGGCCGATGAGCAGTTCTTC
CSRRWADEQFF
>TRBJ1-1|TRBD1|TRBV7-2|-
TGTGCCAGCAGCTCCCTTGGGACAGTGAACACTGAAGCTTTCTTT
CASSSLGTVNTEAFF
>TRBJ2-3|TRBD2|TRBV20-1|-
TGCAGTGCTCATGCGGCGACTAGCGGCACAGATACGCAGTATTTT
CSAHAATSGTDTQYF
>TRBJ1-1|-|TRBV29-1|many
TGCAGCGGCGGCTTGGGAGCGAACACTGAAGCTTTCTTT
CSGGLGANTEAFF
>TRBJ2-2|-|TRBV4-2|-
TGTGCCAGCAGCCGAACCGACACCACCGGGGAGCTGTTTTTT
CASSRTDTTGELFF
>TRBJ1-5|TRBD1|TRBV20-1|many
TGCAGTGTTCATCGGGACAGGGTTTCCCGGTTCAATCAGCCCCAGCATTTT
CSVHRDRVSRFNQPQHF
>TRBJ1-4|TRBD1|TRBV15|-
TGTGCCACCAGCAGTTCAAGGGGGCCTAATGAAAAACTGTTTTTT
CATSSSRGPNEKLFF
>TRBJ1-1|-|TRBV5-1|many
TGCGCCAGCAGCAAAGGAACAGGGTTCGGGAACACTGAAGCTTTCTTT
CASSKGTGFGNTEAFF
>TRBJ1-2|-|TRBV29-1|many
TGCAGCGTTGGAGAGGGGGGCTATGGCTACACCTTC
CSVGEGGYGYTF
>TRBJ1-3|-|TRBV12-3/TRBV12-4|-
TGTGCCAGCAGTTTCGGATACTATGGAAACACCATATATTTT
CASSFGYYGNTIYF
>TRBJ2-3|-|TRBV5-1|few
TGCGCCAGCAGCTTGGAGATAGCCGCAGATACGCAGTATTTT
CASSLEIAADTQYF
>TRBJ2-3|-|TRBV25-1|-
TGTGCCAGCCGCCGCCAAGGGCTCACAGATACGCAGTATTTT
CASRRQGLTDTQYF
>TRBJ2-5|-|TRBV18|few
TGTGCCAGCTCACCACAGGGATTGGAGACCCAGTACTTC
CASSPQGLETQYF
>TRBJ2-1|-|TRBV24-1|-
TGTGCCACCAGTGATTTGGAATCCTACAATGAGCAGTTCTTC
CATSDLESYNEQFF
>TRBJ2-2|TRBD1|TRBV29-1|-
TGCAGCGTTGAAGATGGGGCAGGGGGCGGAACCGGGGAGCTGTTTTTT
CSVEDGAGGGTGELFF
>TRBJ2-2|-|TRBV24-1|many
TGTGCCACCAGTATCTTCACCGGGGAGCTGTTTTTT
CATSIFTGELFF
>TRBJ1-1|-|TRBV5-1|many
TGCGCCAGCAGCTTGGCGCCGGGCCGGGCCACTGAAGCTTTCTTT
CASSLAPGRATEAFF
>TRBJ1-1|TRBD1|TRBV6-1|-
TGTGCCAGCACCGGACAGGGCACCACTGAAGCTTTCTTT
CASTGQGTTEAFF
>TRBJ1-2|-|TRBV7-2|few
TGTGCCAGCAGAGACGGAGGAACTAACTATGGCTACACCTTC
CASRDGGTNYGYTF
>TRBJ1-1|TRBD1|TRBV20-1|few
TGCAGTGCCTCAGACAGGGGCGGAAGCACTGAAGCTTTCTTT
CSASDRGGSTEAFF
>TRBJ1-5|-|TRBV16|-
TGTGCCAGCAGCCAATCGAGCAGGGGACTTCAGCCCCAGCATTTT
CASSQSSRGLQPQHF
>TRBJ1-2|TRBD1|TRBV20-1|-
TGCAGTGCTAGGGAGGGACAGGTCGGAAACTATGGCTACACCTTC
CSAREGQVGNYGYTF
>TRBJ2-5|-|TRBV10-3|-
TGTGCCATCAGTGGGGGTATGTTGGAGACCCAGTACTTC
CAISGGMLETQYF
>TRBJ1-5|-|TRBV7-8|-
TGTGCCAGCAGCTTAGCGGGGATGGGTCAGCCCCAGCATTTT
CASSLAGMGQPQHF
>TRBJ2-1|-|TRBV20-1|few
TGCAGTGCTAGCGCCCCCGACAATTACAATGAGCAGTTCTTC
CSASAPDNYNEQFF
>TRBJ2-2|-|TRBV5-1|-
TGCGCCAACAGCTTACAGGCCAATTCGAACACCGGGGAGCTGTTTTTT
CANSLQANSNTGELFF
>TRBJ1-2|TRBD1|TRBV6-1|few
TGTGCCAGCAGTCAAGACCGGGACAGGGTCTATGGCTACACCTTC
CASSQDRDRVYGYTF
>TRBJ1-1|-|TRBV12-3/TRBV12-4|many
TGTGCCAGCAGTTTGGGGGTGGCCACTGAAGCTTTCTTT
CASSLGVATEAFF
>TRBJ2-2|-|TRBV6-1|few
TGTGCCAGCAGTGATTGGTCGGGGATCGGGGAGCTGTTTTTT
CASSDWSGIGELFF
>TRBJ1-5|TRBD1|TRBV20-1|-
TGCAGTGCTAAGGGAGACAGGGGTCGTGATCAGCTCCAGCATTTT
CSAKGDRGRDQLQHF
>TRBJ1-5|-|TRBV28|few
TGTGCCAGCAGTTCCCCGGGGGGTAGCAATCAGCCCCAGCATTTT
CASSSPGGSNQPQHF
>TRBJ2-3|-|TRBV7-8|few
TGTGCCAGCAACATTCAGCCGGGCAGGGCCACAGATACGCAGTATTTT
CASNIQPGRATDTQYF
>TRBJ2-2|TRBD1|TRBV20-1|-
TGCAGTGCCAGAGCGACAGGGGCCACCGGGGAGCTGTTTTTT
CSARATGATGELFF
>TRBJ2-5|-|TRBV20-1|few
TGCAGTGCTAGACCGACAGTGGACGAGACCCAGTACTTC
CSARPTVDETQYF
>TRBJ2-6|-|TRBV12-3/TRBV12-4|-
TGTGCCAGCAGTTTAGGGTTAACAAGTCCTGGGGCCAACGTCCTGACTTTC
CASSLGLTSPGANVLTF
>TRBJ2-1|TRBD1|TRBV20-1|few
TGCAGTGCTAGAACAGGGGGCAGGGGACACAATGAGCAGTTCTTC
CSARTGGRGHNEQFF
>TRBJ1-1|-|TRBV12-3/TRBV12-4|many
TGTGCCAGTATGACCATTGGTACCCCTCATGTCACTGAAGCTTTCTTT
CASMTIGTPHVTEAFF
>TRBJ1-2|-|TRBV2|-
TGTGCCAGCAGTGAAGGTGACATTCGCTATGGCTACACCTTC
CASSEGDIRYGYTF
>TRBJ2-5|-|TRBV19|-
TGTGCCAGTAGTAAGTTCGGCGACCAAGAGACCCAGTACTTC
CASSKFGDQETQYF
>TRBJ1-5|TRBD1|TRBV5-1|few
TGCGCCAGCAGCGCAGGGGGCGCGGATCAGCCCCAGCATTTT
CASSAGGADQPQHF
>TRBJ2-1|-|TRBV15|medium-sized
TGTGCCACCAGCAGAGATTATGGCGGGCTCCCCTACAATGAGCAGTTCTTC
CATSRDYGGLPYNEQFF
>TRBJ2-6|-|TRBV6-2/TRBV6-3|few
TGTGCCAGCGCACGGAGCTCTGGGGCCAACGTCCTGACTTTC
CASARSSGANVLTF
>TRBJ2-5|TRBD2|TRBV3-1|-
TGTGCCAGCAGCCTGAGCGGGGGAGAGACCCAGTACTTC
CASSLSGGETQYF
>TRBJ1-1|-|TRBV29-1|few
TGCAGCGTGGGGACTGTGATAACAGGTGAAGCTTTCTTT
CSVGTVITGEAFF
>TRBJ2-1|-|TRBV29-1|-
TGCAGCGTTGCACTATCCGTCCAAAATGAGCAGTTCTTC
CSVALSVQNEQFF
>TRBJ2-1|-|TRBV28|few
TGTGCCAGCAGTCTCCCGGTAGAGGGTGAGCAGTTCTTC
CASSLPVEGEQFF
>TRBJ2-6|-|TRBV19|-
TGTGCCAGTAGTCTCATCGGGACAACTGGGGCCAACGTCCTGACTTTC
CASSLIGTTGANVLTF
>TRBJ1-2|-|TRBV5-6|few
TGTGCCAGCAACGGGGCTGCCAGCTATGGCTACACCTTC
CASNGAASYGYTF
>TRBJ2-2|-|TRBV7-8|-
TGTGCCAGCAGCCCTAGAAGGGCAGGGGGGTTCGGGGAGCTGTTTTTT
CASSPRRAGGFGELFF
>TRBJ2-6|TRBD1|TRBV12-3/TRBV12-4|-
TGTGCCAGCAGTCCGCTTGGGACAGGGAGTCCTGGGGCCAACGTCCTGACTTTC
CASSPLGTGSPGANVLTF
>TRBJ2-3|-|TRBV9|few
TGTGCCAGCAGCCAAACAGGGTTGGCAGATACGCAGTATTTT
CASSQTGLADTQYF
>TRBJ2-5|-|TRBV11-2|once
TGTGCCAGCAGCTTAGCGGGACGGAGGAAGTTCGAGACCCAGTACTTC
CASSLAGRRKFETQYF
>TRBJ2-1|TRBD2|TRBV5-1|few
TGCGCCAGCAGCTTGCCCCTAGCGGGAGGGGGTGAGCAGTTCTTC
CASSLPLAGGGEQFF
>TRBJ1-1|-|TRBV28|-
TGTGCCAGCAGTCCAACCACAGGGACTGAAGCTTTCTTT
CASSPTTGTEAFF